At least ten counts were recorded for the clone carrying this T cell receptor (beta chain). Its matching antigen is unknown. This entry comes from a study of T cells in Graves' hyperthyroidism and ophthalmopathy. Study-wide points: A model of 13 V-J pairs discriminated ophthalmopathy from stable hyperthyroidism.

The source material, RNA transcripts, was used to amplify TCR beta CDR3 regions. TCR CDR3 underwent first-round RT-PCR with the HTBI primer set. Each CDR3 protein gets one entry after TCRdb re-called the multiplex PCR reads with MiXCR. The profile shows roughly 150,000 distinct CDR3 sequences, about 9% of them singletons. From germline, CDR1 is SGHRS and CDR2 YFSETQ. Trimming removed 8 bases at V and 3 bases at J, with 16 bases between. This CDR3 region has 14 residues. The chain uses TRBV5-1 and TRBJ2-3, with D tentatively TRBD2 (6 bases). The material sequenced was blood. The sequence was obtained from a woman younger than 35 with Graves' hyperthyroidism that later progressed to Graves' ophthalmopathy. CDR3 sequence reads: CASTLEGRTDTQYF. The DNA of the CDR3 is TGCGCCAGTACACTGGAGGGCCGGACAGATACGCAGTATTTT. Full variable domain (outside the CDR3, taken from reference TRBV5-1 and TRBJ2-3): KAGVTQTPRYLIKTRGQQVTLSCSPISGHRSVSWYQQTPGQGLQFLFEYFSETQRNKGNFPGRFSGRQFSNSRSEMNVSTLELGDSALYLCASTLEGRTDTQYFGPGTRLTVL.